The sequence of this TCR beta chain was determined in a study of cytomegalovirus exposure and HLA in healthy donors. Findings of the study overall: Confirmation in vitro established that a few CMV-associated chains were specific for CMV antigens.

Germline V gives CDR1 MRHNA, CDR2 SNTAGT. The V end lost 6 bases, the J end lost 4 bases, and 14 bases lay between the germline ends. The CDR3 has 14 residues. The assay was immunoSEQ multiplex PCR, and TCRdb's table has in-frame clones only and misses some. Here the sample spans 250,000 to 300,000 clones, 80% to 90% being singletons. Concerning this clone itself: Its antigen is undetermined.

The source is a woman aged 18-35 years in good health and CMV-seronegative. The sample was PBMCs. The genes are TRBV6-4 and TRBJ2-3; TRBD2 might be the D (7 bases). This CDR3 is CASRSGGASDTQYF. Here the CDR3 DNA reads TGTGCCAGCAGGTCTGGGGGGGCCTCAGATACGCAGTATTTT.